This passage covers 2 T cell receptor beta chains from one sample sequenced in a study of vaccination and CD4 T cells after COVID-19. Indicated treatment: approximately nine-day PBMC culture with coronavirus spike peptide pools or control peptides (ViraFEST assay). The assay that was used to sequence DNA from cultured CD4+ T cells was the Oncomine TCR Beta short-read assay. TCRdb processed the PCR reads anew with MiXCR; each CDR3 protein has one entry. The sample has fewer than 11,000 distinct CDR3 sequences, around 58% seen once; the top ten hold 17%. The antigens for these receptors are not known. Material for sequencing was CD4+ T cells from blood, cultured in vitro. These receptors came from a human donor who had recovered from COVID-19.

The V and J genes are TRBV12-3 or TRBV12-4 and TRBJ1-1; no definite D call. CDR3 length: 13 residues. Trimming took off 6 bases at V and 11 bases at J, with 19 bases between the two ends. CDR3 in DNA: TGTGCCAGCAGCACGATCGGGCGCCGGGTGGCTTTCTTT. Translated, it gives CASSTIGRRVAFF.

The genes are TRBV4-1 and TRBJ1-1; D might be TRBD1 (5 bases). Germline V CDR1 and CDR2: MGHRA, YSYEKL. There are 14 residues in the CDR3. V was shortened by 5 bases and J by 4 bases, with 14 bases between the two germline ends. CDR3 nucleotide sequence: TGCGCCAGCAGCAGATCAAGCAGGGTCACTGAAGCTTTCTTT. Its protein product is CASSRSSRVTEAFF.